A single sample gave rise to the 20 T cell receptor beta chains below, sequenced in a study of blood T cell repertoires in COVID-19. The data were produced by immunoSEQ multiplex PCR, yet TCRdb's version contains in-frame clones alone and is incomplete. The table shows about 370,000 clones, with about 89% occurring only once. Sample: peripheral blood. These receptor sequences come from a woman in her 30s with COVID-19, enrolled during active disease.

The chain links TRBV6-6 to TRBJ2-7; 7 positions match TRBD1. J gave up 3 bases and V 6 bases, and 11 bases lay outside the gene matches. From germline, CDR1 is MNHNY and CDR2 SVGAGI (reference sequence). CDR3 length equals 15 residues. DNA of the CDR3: TGTGCCAGCAGCCGCCAAGGGGGCTCGGGCTACGAGCAGTACTTC. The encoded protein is CASSRQGGSGYEQYF.

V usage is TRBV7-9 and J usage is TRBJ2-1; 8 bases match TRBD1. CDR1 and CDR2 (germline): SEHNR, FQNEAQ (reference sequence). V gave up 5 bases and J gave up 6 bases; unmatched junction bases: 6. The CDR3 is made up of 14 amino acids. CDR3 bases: TGTGCCAGCAGCATACTGACAGGGGTCAATGAGCAGTTCTTC. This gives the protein CASSILTGVNEQFF.

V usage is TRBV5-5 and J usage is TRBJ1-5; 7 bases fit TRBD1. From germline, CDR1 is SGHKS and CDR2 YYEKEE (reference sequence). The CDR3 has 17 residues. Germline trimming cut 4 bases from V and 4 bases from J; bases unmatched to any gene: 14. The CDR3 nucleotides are TGTGCCAGCAGCCAGGGGGGAGTCGGGGACTTAAATCAGCCCCAGCATTTT. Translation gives CASSQGGVGDLNQPQHF.

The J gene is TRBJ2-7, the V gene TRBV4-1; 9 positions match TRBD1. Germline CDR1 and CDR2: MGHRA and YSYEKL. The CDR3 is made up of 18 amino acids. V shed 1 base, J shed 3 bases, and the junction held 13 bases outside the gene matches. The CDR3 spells CASSQGLGAGQGSYEQYF. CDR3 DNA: TGCGCCAGCAGCCAAGGGCTGGGGGCGGGACAGGGAAGCTACGAGCAGTACTTC.

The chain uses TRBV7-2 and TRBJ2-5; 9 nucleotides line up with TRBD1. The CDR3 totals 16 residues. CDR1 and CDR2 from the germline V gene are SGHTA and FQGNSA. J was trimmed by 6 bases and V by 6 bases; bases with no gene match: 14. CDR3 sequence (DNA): TGTGCCAGCAGACCACAGGGGGCGCGGGGTTCTAAGACCCAGTACTTC. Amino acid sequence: CASRPQGARGSKTQYF.

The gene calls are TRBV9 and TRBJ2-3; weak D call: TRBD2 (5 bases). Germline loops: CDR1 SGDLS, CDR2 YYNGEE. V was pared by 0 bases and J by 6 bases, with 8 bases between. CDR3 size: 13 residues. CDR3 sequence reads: CASSVGSGDTQYF. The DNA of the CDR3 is TGTGCCAGCAGCGTAGGGTCGGGGGATACGCAGTATTTT.

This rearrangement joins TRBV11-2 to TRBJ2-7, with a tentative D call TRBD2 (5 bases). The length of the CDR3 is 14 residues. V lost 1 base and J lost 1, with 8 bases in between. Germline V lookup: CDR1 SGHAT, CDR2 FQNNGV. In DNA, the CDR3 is TGTGCCAGCAGCTTAGCGGGAAGGTCCTACGAGCAGTACTTC. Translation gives CASSLAGRSYEQYF.

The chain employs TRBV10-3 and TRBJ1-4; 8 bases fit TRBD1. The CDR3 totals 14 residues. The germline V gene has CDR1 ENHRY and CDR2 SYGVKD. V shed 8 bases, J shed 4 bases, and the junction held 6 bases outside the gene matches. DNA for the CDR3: TGTGCCATCGGGGACAGGTCCGGTAATGAAAAACTGTTTTTT. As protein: CAIGDRSGNEKLFF.

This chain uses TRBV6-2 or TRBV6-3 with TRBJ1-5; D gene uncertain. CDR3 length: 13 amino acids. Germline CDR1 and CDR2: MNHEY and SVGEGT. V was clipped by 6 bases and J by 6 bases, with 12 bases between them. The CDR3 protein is CASSRSDSQPQHF. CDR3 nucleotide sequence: TGTGCCAGCAGCCGCTCTGACTCTCAGCCCCAGCATTTT.

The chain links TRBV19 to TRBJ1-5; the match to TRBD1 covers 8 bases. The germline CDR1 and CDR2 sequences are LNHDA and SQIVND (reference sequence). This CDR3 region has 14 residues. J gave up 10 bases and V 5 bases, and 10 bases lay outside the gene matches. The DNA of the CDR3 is TGTGCCAGTAGTTCTACAGGGGGACTCAGCCCCCAGCATTTT. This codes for CASSSTGGLSPQHF.

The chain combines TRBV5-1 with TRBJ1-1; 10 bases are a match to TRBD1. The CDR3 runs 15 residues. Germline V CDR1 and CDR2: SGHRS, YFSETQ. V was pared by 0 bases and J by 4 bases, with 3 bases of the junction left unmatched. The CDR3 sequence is CASSLGTGGSTEAFF. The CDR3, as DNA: TGCGCCAGCAGCTTGGGGACAGGGGGGAGCACTGAAGCTTTCTTT.

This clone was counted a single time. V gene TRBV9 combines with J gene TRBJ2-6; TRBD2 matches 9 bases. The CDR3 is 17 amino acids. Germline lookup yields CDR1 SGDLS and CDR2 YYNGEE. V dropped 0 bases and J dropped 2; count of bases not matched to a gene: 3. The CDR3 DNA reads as TGTGCCAGCAGCGTAGTAAGCGGGAGGACTGGGGCCAACGTCCTGACTTTC. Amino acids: CASSVVSGRTGANVLTF.

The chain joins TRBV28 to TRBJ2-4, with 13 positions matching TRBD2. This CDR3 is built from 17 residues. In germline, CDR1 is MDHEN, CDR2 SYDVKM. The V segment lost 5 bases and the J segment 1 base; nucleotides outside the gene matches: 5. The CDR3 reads CASSQTSGRRAKNIQYF. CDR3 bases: TGTGCCAGCAGTCAGACTAGCGGGAGGAGGGCCAAAAACATTCAGTACTTC.

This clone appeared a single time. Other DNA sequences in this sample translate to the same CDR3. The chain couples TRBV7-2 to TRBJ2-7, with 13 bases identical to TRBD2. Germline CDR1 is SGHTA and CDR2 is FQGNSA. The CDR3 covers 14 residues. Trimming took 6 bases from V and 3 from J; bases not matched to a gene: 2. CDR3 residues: CASSRTSGSYEQYF. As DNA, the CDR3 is TGTGCCAGCAGTAGGACTAGCGGGAGCTACGAGCAGTACTTC.

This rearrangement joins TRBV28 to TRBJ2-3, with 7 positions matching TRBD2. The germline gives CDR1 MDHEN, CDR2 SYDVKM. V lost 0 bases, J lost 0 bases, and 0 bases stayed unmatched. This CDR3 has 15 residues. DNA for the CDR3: TGTGCCAGCAGTTTATGGACTAGCAGCACAGATACGCAGTATTTT. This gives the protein CASSLWTSSTDTQYF.

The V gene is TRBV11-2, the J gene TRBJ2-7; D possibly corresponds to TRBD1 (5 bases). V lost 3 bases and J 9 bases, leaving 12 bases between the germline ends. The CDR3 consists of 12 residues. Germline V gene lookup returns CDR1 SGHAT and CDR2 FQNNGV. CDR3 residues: CASSFYVQGQYF. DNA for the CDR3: TGTGCCAGCAGCTTTTACGTCCAGGGGCAGTACTTC.

The CDR3 nucleotides are TGCGCCAGCAGCCAGGCTACAGGGAGCTCTACTGGAAACACCATATATTTT. This codes for CASSQATGSSTGNTIYF. The chain is built from TRBV4-3 and TRBJ1-3; a possible D gene is TRBD1 (6 bases). Germline-derived CDR1 and CDR2 are LGHNA and YSLEER. The CDR3 is made up of 17 amino acids. V lost 3 bases and J lost 2, with 17 bases in between.

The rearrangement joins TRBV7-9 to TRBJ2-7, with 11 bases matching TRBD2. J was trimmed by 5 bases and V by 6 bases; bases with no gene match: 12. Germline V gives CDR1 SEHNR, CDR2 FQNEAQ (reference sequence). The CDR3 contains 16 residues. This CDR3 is CASSSATSGKYDEQYF. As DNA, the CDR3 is TGTGCCAGCAGTTCAGCGACTAGCGGGAAATACGACGAGCAGTACTTC.

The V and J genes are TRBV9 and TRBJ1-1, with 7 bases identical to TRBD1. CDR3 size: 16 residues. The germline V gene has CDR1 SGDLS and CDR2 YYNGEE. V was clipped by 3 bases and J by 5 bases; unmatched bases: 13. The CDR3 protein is CASSARTGQWGTEAFF. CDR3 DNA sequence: TGTGCCAGCAGCGCCCGGACAGGACAGTGGGGGACTGAAGCTTTCTTT.

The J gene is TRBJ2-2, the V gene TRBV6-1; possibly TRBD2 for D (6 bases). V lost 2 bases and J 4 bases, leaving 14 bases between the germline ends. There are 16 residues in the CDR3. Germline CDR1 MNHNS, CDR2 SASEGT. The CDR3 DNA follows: TGTGCCAGCAGTGAATACGGGCTAGCGTCCACCGGGGAGCTGTTTTTT. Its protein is CASSEYGLASTGELFF.